Listed below are T cell receptor beta chains from one sample, sequenced in a study of T-cell reconstitution after alpha-beta-depleted transplantation in children. TCRdb called the PCR reads again in MiXCR, with one record for every CDR3 protein. The sample holds about 600,000 distinct CDR3 sequences; roughly a tenth are singletons and the top ten take 3.5% to 5%. The sequencing here drew on PBMCs from the stem cell graft donor, taken from the stem cell graft. These receptors were collected from a human donor who donated a stem cell graft to a child with acute myeloid leukemia. Each CDR3 is given with its conserved first and last residue. The D gene is left open where the match is weak.

TRBJ2-3,TRBV24-1,TRBD2,CATSDSWTSGRVSDTQYF
TRBJ2-7,TRBV29-1,NA,CSASMGSYEQYF
TRBJ2-1,TRBV5-1,TRBD1,CASSLGQGNSNEQFF
TRBJ2-1,TRBV15,NA,CATSRDDSLFEQFF
TRBJ2-2,TRBV11-3,TRBD2,CASSAFNGSGGAGELFF
TRBJ2-1,TRBV11-2,TRBD2,CASSLGPSGSLSNEQFF
TRBJ2-2,TRBV5-1,NA,CASSFGRNTGELFF
TRBJ2-5,TRBV3-1,NA,CASSQEVLGGRETQYF
TRBJ2-3,TRBV7-2,TRBD2,CASSVNQGAGGRKYF
TRBJ2-1,TRBV5-1,TRBD1,CASSLGPGQGNEQFF
TRBJ2-2,TRBV6-1,TRBD2,CASTSATSSTGELFF
TRBJ2-1,TRBV20-1,NA,CSAGGPRSNEQFF
TRBJ2-5,TRBV4-2,TRBD2,CASSAYFGLAEWASPEETQYF
TRBJ2-5,TRBV7-9,TRBD1,CASSFGDRGEETQYF
TRBJ1-5,TRBV10-3,NA,CAISESMALYSNQPQHF
TRBJ2-7,TRBV4-2,NA,CASSQDGGSGTAAGQYF